This T cell receptor (beta chain) was sequenced during a study of T cells after yellow fever vaccination. A single record per CDR3 protein comes from TCRdb applying MiXCR to the 5' RACE reads. The sample has 200,000 to 250,000 distinct CDR3 sequences; 6% to 7.5% are singletons. General study results and limits: Few clonotypes appeared in both CD4 and CD8 compartments. High-abundance clonotypes from the bulk population could contaminate FACS-sorted repertoires.

This CDR3 is 16 amino acids long. Germline-derived CDR1 and CDR2 are SGHVS and FQNEAQ. V lost 5 bases to trimming and J lost 13 bases; unmatched junction nucleotides: 11. This clonotype was recorded many times. Its antigen is undetermined. The chain employs TRBV7-8 and TRBJ2-1, with 16 bases lining up with TRBD2. The origin of this receptor is a man aged 30 to 45 who received the YFV17D yellow fever vaccine. The sample consisted of CD4+ T cells sorted from PBMCs, taken 15 days after the yellow fever booster vaccination. The CDR3 protein is CASSPDGTSGRAKQFF. The CDR3 nucleotides are TGTGCCAGCAGCCCAGATGGGACTAGCGGGAGGGCCAAACAGTTCTTC. The whole variable domain, filled in from reference TRBV7-8 and TRBJ2-1, reads GAGVSQSPRYKVAKRGQDVALRCDPISGHVSLFWYQQALGQGPEFLTYFQNEAQLDKSGLPSDRFFAERPEGSVSTLKIQRTQQEDSAVYLCASSPDGTSGRAKQFFGPGTRLTVL.